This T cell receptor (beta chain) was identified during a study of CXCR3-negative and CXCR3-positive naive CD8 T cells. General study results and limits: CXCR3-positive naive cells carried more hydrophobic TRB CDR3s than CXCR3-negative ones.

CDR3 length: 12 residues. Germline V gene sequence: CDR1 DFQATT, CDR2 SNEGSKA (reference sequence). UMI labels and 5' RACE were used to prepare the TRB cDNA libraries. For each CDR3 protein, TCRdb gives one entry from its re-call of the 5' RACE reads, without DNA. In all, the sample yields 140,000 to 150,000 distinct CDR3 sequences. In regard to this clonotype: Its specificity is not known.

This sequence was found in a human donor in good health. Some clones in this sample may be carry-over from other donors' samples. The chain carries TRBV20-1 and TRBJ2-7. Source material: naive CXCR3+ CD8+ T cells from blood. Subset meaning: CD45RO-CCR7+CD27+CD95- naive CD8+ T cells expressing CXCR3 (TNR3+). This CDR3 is CSAEDSSYEQYF.